This TCR beta chain was found in a study of shared clonotypes between healthy human individuals. Selected positively for CCR7 and CD45RO-negative, naive CD8 cells excluded terminally differentiated effector memory CD45RA+ cells. The CDR3 has 15 residues. V was shortened by 7 bases and J by 5 bases, with 21 bases between the two germline ends. CDR1 is SQVTM and CDR2 is ANQGSEA in the germline V gene. Sequencing was performed with immunoSEQ multiplex PCR; in TCRdb, only in-frame clones are kept and a portion is missing. The sample has about 2.2 million clones; just over 90% are singletons. Sequencing was carried out using naive CD8+ T cells from PBMCs. The gene calls are TRBV29-1 and TRBJ2-1; D is perhaps TRBD1 or TRBD2 (5 bases each). The receptor's source is a man between 18 and 35 years old in good health. Some clones in this sample may be carry-over from other donors' samples. CDR3 in amino acids: CSAYAWGRVNNEQFF. Here the CDR3 DNA reads TGCAGCGCCTATGCTTGGGGACGGGTCAACAATGAGCAGTTCTTC.